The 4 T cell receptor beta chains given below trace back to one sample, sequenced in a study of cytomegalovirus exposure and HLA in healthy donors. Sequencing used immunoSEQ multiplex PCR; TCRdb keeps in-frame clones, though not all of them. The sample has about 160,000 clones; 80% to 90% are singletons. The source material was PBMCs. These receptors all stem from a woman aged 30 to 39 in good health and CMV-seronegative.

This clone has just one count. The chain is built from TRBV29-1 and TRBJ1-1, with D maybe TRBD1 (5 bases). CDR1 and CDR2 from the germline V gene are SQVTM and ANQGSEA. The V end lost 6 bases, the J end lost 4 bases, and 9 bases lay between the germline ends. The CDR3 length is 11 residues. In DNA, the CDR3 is TGCAGCGTGGACAAGAGCACTGAAGCTTTCTTT. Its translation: CSVDKSTEAFF.

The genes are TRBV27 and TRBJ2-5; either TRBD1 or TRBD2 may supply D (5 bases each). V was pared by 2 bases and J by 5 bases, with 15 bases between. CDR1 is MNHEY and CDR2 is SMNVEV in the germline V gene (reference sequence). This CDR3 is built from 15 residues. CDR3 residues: CASSLEGSVGETQYF. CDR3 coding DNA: TGTGCCAGCAGTTTAGAGGGGAGTGTCGGGGAGACCCAGTACTTC.

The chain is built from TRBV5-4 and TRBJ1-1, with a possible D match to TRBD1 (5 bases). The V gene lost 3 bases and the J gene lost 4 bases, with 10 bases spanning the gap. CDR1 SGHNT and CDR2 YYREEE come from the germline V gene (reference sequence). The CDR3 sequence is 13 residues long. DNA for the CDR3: TGTGCCAGCAGCTGGTGGGGGGGCACTGAAGCTTTCTTT. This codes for CASSWWGGTEAFF.

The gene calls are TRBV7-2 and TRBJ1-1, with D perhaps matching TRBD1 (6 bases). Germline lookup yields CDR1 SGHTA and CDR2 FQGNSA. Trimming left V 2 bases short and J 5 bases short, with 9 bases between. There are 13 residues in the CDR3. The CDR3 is CASSLHRVTEAFF. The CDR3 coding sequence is TGTGCCAGCAGCTTACACAGGGTGACTGAAGCTTTCTTT.